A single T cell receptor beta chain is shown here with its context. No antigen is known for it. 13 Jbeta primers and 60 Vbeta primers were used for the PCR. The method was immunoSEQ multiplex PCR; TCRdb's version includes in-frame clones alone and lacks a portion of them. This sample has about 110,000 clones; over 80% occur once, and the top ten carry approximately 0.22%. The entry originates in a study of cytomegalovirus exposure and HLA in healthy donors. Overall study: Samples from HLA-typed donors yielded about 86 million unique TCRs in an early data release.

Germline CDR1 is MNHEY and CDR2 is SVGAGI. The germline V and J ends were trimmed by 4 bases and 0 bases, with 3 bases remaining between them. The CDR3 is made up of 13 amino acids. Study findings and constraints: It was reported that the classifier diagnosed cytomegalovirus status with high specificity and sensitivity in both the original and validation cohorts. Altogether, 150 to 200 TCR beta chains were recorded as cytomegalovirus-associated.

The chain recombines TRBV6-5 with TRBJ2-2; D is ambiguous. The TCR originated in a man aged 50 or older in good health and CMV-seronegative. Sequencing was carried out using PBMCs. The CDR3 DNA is TGTGCCAGCAGTTCAGCGAACACCGGGGAGCTGTTTTTT. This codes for CASSSANTGELFF.